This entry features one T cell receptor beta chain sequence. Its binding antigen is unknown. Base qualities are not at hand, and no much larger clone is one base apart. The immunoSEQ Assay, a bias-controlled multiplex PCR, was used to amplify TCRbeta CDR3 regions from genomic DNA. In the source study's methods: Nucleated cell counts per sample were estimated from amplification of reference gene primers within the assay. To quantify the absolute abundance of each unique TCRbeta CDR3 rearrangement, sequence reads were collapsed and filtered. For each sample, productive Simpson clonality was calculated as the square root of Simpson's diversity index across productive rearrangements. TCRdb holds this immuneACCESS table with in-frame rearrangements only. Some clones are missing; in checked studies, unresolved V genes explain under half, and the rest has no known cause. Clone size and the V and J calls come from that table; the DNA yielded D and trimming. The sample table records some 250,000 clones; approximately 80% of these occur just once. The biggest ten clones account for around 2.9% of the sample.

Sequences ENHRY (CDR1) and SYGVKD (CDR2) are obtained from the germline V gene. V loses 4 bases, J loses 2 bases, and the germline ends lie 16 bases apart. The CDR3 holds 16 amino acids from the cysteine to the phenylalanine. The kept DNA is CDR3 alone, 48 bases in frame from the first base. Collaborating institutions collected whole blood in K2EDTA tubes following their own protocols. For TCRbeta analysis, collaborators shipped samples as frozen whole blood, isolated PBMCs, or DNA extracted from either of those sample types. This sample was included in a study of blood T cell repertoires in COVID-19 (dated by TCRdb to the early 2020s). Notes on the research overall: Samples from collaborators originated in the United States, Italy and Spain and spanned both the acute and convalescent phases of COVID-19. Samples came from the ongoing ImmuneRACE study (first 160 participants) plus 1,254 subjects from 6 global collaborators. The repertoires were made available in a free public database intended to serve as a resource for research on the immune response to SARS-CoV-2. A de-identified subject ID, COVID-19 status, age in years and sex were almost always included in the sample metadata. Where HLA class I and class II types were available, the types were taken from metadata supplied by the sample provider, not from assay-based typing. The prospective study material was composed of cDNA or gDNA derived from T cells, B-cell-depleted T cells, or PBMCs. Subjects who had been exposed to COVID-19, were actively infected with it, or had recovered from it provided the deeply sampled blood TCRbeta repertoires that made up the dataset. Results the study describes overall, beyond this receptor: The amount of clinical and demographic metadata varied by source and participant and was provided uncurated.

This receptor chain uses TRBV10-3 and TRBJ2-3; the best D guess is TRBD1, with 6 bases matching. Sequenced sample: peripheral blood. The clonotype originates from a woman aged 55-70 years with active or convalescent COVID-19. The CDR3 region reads CAISGDRSGFTDTQYF. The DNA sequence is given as TGTGCCATCAGTGGAGACAGGTCCGGTTTCACAGATACGCAGTATTTT.